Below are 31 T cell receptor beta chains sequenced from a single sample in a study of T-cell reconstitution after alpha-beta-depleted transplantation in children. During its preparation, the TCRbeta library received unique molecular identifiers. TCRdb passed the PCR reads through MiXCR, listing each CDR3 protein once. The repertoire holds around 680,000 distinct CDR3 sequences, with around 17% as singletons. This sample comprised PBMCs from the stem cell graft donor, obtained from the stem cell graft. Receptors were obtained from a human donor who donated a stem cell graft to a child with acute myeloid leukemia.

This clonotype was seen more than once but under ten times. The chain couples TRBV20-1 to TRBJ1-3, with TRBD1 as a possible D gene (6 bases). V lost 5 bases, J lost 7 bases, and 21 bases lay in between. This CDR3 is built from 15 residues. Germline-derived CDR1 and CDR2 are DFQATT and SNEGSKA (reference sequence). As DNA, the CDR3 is TGCAGTGCTTCCCCGCTTGGAGGGGGTGGGAACACCATATATTTT. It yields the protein CSASPLGGGGNTIYF.

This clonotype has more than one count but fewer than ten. The CDR3 protein is CASSVTPGLGGYEQYF. Here the CDR3 DNA reads TGTGCCAGCAGCGTAACCCCGGGACTAGGAGGCTACGAGCAGTACTTC. The chain recombines TRBV9 with TRBJ2-7; 8 nucleotides agree with TRBD2. The CDR3 covers 16 residues. The germline V gene has CDR1 SGDLS and CDR2 YYNGEE. Trimming cost V 1 base and J 3 bases; bases outside gene matches: 9.

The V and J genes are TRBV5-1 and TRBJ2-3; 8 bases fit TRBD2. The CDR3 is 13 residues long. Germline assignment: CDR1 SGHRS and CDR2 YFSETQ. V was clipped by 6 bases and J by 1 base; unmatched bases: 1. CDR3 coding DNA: TGCGCCAGCACGGGGGGGCGCACAGATACGCAGTATTTT. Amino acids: CASTGGRTDTQYF. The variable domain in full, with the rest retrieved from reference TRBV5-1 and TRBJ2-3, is KAGVTQTPRYLIKTRGQQVTLSCSPISGHRSVSWYQQTPGQGLQFLFEYFSETQRNKGNFPGRFSGRQFSNSRSEMNVSTLELGDSALYLCASTGGRTDTQYFGPGTRLTVL.

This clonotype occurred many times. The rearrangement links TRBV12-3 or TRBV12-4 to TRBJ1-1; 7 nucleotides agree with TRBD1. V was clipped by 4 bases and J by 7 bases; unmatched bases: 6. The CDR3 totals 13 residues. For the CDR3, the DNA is TGTGCCAGCAGTTCAGAGACAGGGCGTGAAGCTTTCTTT. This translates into CASSSETGREAFF.

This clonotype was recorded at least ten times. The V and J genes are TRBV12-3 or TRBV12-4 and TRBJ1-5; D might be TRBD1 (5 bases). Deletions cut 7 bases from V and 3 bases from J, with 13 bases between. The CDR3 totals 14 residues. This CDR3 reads CASTGEQVNQPQHF. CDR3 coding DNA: TGTGCCAGCACCGGAGAACAGGTCAATCAGCCCCAGCATTTT.

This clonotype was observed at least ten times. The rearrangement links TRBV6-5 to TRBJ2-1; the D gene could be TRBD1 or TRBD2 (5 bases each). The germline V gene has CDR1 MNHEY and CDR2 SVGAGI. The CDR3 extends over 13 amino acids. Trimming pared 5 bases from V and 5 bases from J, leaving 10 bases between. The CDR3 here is CASSRGRNNEQFF. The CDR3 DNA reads TGTGCCAGCAGTCGGGGACGGAACAATGAGCAGTTCTTC.

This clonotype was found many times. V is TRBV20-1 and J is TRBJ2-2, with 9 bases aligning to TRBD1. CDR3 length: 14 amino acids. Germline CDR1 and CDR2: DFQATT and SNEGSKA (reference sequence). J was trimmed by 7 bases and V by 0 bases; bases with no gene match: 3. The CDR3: CSAREDRGHGELFF. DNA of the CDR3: TGCAGTGCTAGAGAGGACAGGGGACACGGGGAGCTGTTTTTT.

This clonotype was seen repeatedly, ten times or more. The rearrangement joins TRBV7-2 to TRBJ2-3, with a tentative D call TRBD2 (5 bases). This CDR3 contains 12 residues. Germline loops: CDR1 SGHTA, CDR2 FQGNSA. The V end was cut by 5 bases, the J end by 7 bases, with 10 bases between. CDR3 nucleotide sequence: TGTGCCAGCAGCGCGGGTGGCCATACGCAGTATTTT. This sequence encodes CASSAGGHTQYF. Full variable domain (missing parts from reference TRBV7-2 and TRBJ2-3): GAGVSQSPSNKVTEKGKDVELRCDPISGHTALYWYRQSLGQGLEFLIYFQGNSAPDKSGLPSDRFSAERTGGSVSTLTIQRTQQEDSAVYLCASSAGGHTQYFGPGTRLTVL.

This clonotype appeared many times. Here the CDR3 reads CASTPRSPTDTQYF. Written as DNA, the CDR3 is TGTGCCAGCACCCCTCGGTCACCTACAGATACGCAGTATTTT. This sequence joins TRBV12-3 or TRBV12-4 and TRBJ2-3, with D unclear. The CDR3 loop spans 14 amino acids. Deletions cut 7 bases from V and 3 bases from J, with 14 bases between.

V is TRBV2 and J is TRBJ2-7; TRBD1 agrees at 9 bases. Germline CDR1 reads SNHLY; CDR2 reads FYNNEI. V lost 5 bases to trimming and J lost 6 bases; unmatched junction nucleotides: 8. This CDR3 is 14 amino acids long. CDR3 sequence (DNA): TGTGCCAGCAGTTCCGGGACAGGGAACTTCGAGCAGTACGTC. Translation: CASSSGTGNFEQYV.

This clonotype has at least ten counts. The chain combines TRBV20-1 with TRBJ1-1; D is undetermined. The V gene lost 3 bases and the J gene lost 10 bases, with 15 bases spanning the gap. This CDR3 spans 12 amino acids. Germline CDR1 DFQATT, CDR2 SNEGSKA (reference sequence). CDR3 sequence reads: CSARIVSEVAFF. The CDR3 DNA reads TGCAGTGCTAGGATAGTTTCGGAAGTAGCTTTCTTT.

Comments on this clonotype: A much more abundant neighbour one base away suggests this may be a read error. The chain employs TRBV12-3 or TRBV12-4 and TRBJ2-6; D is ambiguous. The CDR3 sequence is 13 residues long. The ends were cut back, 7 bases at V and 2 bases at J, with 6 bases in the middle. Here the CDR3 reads CASTRPGANVLTF. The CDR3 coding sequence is TGTGCCAGCACCCGGCCTGGGGCCAACGTCCTGACTTTC.

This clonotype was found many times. The CDR3, as DNA: TGCAGCGCATTAGACCCCGGACGGGCTGAAGCTTTCTTT. Translated, it gives CSALDPGRAEAFF. The rearrangement links TRBV20-1 to TRBJ1-1; D gene ambiguous. Germline CDR1 is DFQATT and CDR2 is SNEGSKA (reference sequence). CDR3 length equals 13 residues.

The DNA of the CDR3 is TGTGCCAGCAGTTTGGGCAGCGAAATAAGATACGAGCAGTACTTC. Protein sequence: CASSLGSEIRYEQYF. The chain employs TRBV12-3 or TRBV12-4 and TRBJ2-7, with no clear D. The CDR3 has 15 amino acids. Between the trimmed V and J ends, which lost 3 bases and 4 bases, there was a span of 16 bases.

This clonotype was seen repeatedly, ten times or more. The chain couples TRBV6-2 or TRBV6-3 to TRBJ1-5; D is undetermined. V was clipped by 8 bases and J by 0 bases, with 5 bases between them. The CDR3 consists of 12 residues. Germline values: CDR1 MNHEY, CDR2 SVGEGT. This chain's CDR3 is CASCNSNQPQHF. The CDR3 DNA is TGTGCCAGCTGCAATAGCAATCAGCCCCAGCATTTT.

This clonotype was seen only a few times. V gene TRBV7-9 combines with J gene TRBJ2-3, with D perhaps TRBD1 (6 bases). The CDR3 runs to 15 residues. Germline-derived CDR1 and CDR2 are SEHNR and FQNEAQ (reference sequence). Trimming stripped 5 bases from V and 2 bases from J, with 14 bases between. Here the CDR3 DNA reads TGTGCCAGCAGCGCACAGGGTCTCTACACAGATACGCAGTATTTT. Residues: CASSAQGLYTDTQYF.

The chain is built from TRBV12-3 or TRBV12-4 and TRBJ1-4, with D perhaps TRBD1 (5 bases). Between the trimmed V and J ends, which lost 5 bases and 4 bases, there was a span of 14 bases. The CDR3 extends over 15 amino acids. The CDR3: CASSPRQGRNEKLFF. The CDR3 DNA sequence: TGTGCCAGCAGTCCCCGGCAGGGCCGTAATGAAAAACTGTTTTTT.

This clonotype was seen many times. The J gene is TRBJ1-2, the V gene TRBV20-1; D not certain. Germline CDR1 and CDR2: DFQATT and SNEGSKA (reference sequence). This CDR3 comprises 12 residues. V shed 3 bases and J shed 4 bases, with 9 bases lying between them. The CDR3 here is CSASSGLYGYTF. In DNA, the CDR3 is TGCAGTGCTAGCTCGGGCCTCTATGGCTACACCTTC.

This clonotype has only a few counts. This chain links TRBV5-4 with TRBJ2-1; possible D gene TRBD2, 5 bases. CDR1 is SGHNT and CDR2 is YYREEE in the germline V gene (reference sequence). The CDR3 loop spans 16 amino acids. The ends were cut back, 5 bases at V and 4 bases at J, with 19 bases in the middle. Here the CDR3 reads CASSPALDWPYNEQFF. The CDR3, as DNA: TGTGCCAGCAGTCCAGCCTTGGACTGGCCTTACAATGAGCAGTTCTTC.

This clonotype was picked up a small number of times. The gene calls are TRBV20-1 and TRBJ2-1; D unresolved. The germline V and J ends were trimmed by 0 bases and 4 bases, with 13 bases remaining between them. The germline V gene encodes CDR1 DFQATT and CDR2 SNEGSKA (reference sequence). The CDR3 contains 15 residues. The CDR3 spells CSARDQWGVYNEQFF. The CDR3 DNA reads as TGCAGTGCTAGAGATCAGTGGGGTGTATACAATGAGCAGTTCTTC.

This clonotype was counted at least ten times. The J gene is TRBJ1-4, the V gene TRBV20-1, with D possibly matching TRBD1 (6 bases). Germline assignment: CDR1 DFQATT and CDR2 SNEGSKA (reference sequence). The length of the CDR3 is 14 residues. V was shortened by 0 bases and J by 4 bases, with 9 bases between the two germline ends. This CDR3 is CSARDGQINEKLFF. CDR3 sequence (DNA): TGCAGTGCTAGAGATGGACAGATTAATGAAAAACTGTTTTTT.

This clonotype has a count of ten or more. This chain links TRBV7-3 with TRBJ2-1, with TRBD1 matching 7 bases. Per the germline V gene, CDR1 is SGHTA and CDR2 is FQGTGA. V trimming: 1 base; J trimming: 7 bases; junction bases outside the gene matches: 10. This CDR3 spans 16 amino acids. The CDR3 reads CASSLRISDRENEQFF. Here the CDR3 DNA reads TGTGCCAGCAGCTTAAGAATATCCGACAGGGAGAATGAGCAGTTCTTC. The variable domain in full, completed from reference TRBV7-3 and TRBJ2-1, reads GAGVSQTPSNKVTEKGKYVELRCDPISGHTALYWYRQSLGQGPEFLIYFQGTGAADDSGLPNDRFFAVRPEGSVSTLKIQRTERGDSAVYLCASSLRISDRENEQFFGPGTRLTVL.

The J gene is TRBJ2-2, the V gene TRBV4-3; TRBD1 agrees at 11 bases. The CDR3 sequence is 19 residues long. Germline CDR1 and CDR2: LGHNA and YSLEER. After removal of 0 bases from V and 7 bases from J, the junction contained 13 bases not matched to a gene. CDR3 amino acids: CASSQDRRWTGGMVGELFF. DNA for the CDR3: TGCGCCAGCAGCCAAGATAGGCGATGGACAGGGGGCATGGTCGGGGAGCTGTTTTTT.

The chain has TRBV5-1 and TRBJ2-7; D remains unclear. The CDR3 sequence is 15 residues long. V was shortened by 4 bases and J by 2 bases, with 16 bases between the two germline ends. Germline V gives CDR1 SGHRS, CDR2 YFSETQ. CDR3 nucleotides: TGCGCCAGCAGCCTTGCCTCAATCTCTACCTACGAGCAGTACTTC. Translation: CASSLASISTYEQYF.

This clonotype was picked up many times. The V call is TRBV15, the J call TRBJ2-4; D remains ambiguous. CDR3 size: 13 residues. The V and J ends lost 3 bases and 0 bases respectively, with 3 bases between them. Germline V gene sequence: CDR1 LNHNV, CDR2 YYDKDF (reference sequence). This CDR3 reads CATSSKAKNIQYF. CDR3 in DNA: TGTGCCACCAGCAGCAAAGCCAAAAACATTCAGTACTTC.

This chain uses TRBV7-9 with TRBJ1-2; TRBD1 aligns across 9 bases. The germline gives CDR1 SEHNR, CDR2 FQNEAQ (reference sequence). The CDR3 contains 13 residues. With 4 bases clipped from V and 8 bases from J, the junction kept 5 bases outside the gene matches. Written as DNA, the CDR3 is TGTGCCAGCAGCTCGGACAGGGGCATCGGCTACACCTTC. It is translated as CASSSDRGIGYTF.

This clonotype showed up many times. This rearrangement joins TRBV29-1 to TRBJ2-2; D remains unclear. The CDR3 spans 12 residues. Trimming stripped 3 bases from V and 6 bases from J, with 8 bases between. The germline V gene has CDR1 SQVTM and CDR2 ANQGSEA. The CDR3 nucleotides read TGCAGCGTTGAGGGTAGGGCCGGGGAGCTGTTTTTT. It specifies CSVEGRAGELFF.

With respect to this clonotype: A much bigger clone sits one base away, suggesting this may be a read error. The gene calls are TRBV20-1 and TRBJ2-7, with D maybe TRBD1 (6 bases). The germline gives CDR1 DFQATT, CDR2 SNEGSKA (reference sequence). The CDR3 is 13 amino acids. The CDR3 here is CSAWDIYSYDQYF. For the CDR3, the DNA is TGCAGTGCTTGGGACATATACTCCTACGATCAGTACTTC.

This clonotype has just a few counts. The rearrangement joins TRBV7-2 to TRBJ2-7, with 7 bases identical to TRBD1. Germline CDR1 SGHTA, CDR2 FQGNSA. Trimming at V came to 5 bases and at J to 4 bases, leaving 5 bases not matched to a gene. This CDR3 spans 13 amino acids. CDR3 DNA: TGTGCCAGCAGCCTCGGACAGGTGTACGAGCAGTACGTC. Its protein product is CASSLGQVYEQYV.

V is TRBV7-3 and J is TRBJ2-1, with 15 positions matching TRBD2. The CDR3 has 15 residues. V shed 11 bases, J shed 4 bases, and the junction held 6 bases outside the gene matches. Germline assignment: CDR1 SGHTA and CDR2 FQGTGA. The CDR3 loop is CASRTSGGVYNEQFF. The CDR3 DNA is TGTGCCTCTAGGACTAGCGGGGGGGTGTACAATGAGCAGTTCTTC. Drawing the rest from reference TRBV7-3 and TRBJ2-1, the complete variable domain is GAGVSQTPSNKVTEKGKYVELRCDPISGHTALYWYRQSLGQGPEFLIYFQGTGAADDSGLPNDRFFAVRPEGSVSTLKIQRTERGDSAVYLCASRTSGGVYNEQFFGPGTRLTVL.

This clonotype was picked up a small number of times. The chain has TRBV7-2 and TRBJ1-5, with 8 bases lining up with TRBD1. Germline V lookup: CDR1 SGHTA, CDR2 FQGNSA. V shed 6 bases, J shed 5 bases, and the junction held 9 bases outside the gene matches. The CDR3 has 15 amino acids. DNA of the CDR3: TGTGCCAGCAGTTATAGACAGGGGTTGGATCAGCCCCAGCATTTT. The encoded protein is CASSYRQGLDQPQHF.